This T cell receptor beta chain was captured by sequencing in a study of blood T cells in healthy people across ages. Study-level findings and limits: One million T cells yielded diversity estimates that were considered underestimates.

Germline V gene data show CDR1 as SGHDN and CDR2 as FVKESK. CDR3 length equals 16 residues. The V and J ends lost 4 bases and 5 bases, in that order; junction bases with no gene match: 7. This clonotype occurred many times. Its antigen is as yet unknown. PCR was performed a second time for 7 to 11 cycles using a sample-barcoded 5' primer and a J-beta primer mix. One entry per CDR3 protein results from TCRdb running MiXCR on the 5' RACE reads. The data show around 2 million distinct CDR3 sequences, roughly two fifths seen once. This receptor was taken from a human donor in good health. The chain is built from TRBV14 and TRBJ2-1, with TRBD1 matching over 11 bases. Source material: blood. Written as DNA, the CDR3 is TGTGCCAGCAGCCGGATTCCGGGACAGGGGGACAATGAGCAGTTCTTC. Residues: CASSRIPGQGDNEQFF.